The present entry profiles one TCR beta chain with its context. V lost 3 bases, J lost 8 bases, and 9 bases lay in between. This CDR3 region has 13 residues. Germline CDR1 KGHDR, CDR2 SFDVKD. Per the authors' pipeline: Amplification from reference gene primers served as the basis for estimated nucleated cell counts. Here immunoSEQ multiplex PCR was the method, and the copy in TCRdb shows in-frame clones only, minus some. The DNA was the basis for D and trimming; V, J and clone size are from that table. Of about 50,000 clones detected, nearly 85% appear once; the ten largest clones hold 15% to 20%. This sample stems from a study of blood T cell repertoires in COVID-19. Study-wide context: Samples taken during acute and convalescent COVID-19 were collected in the United States, Italy and Spain. The cDNA or gDNA used as material had been derived from T cells, B-cell-depleted T cells, or PBMCs.

The chain has TRBV24-1 and TRBJ1-4; D gene uncertain. The material sequenced was peripheral blood. This sequence was found in a man in his forties or fifties with acute or convalescent COVID-19. The CDR3 nucleotides read TGTGCCACCAGTGATCCTCCGTTCGAAAAACTGTTTTTT. Its protein is CATSDPPFEKLFF.